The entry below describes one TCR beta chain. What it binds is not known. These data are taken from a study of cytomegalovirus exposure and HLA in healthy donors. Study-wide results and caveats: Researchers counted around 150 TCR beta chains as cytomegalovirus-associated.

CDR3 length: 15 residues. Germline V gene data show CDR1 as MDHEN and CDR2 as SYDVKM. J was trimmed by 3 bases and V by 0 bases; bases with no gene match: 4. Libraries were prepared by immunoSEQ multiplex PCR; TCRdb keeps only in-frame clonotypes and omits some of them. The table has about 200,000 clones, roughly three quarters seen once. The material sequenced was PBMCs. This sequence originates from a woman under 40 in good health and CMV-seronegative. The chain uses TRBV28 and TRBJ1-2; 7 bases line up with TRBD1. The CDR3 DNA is TGTGCCAGCAGTTTATGGTCAGGGGGAGACTATGGCTACACCTTC. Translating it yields CASSLWSGGDYGYTF.